This T cell receptor beta chain was identified in a study of shared clonotypes between healthy human individuals. Regarding the study as a whole: Clonotype sharing levels among donors were expected to vary with sequencing depth.

The assay ran at deep level. Sequencing was performed with immunoSEQ multiplex PCR; in TCRdb, only in-frame clones are kept and a portion is missing. The sample yields about 490,000 clones, roughly 80% seen once. Remarks on this clone: What it binds is unknown.

Germline loops: CDR1 SEHNR, CDR2 FQNEAQ (reference sequence). Trimming cost V 5 bases and J 2 bases; bases outside gene matches: 5. The CDR3 consists of 15 residues. Unsorted material relied on about 100 million PBMCs as the source of genomic DNA. The sequenced material came from PBMCs. The TCR comes from a woman between 40 and 50 years old in good health. Some clones in this sample may be carry-over from other donors' samples. The chain joins TRBV7-9 to TRBJ2-7, with 11 bases aligning to TRBD2. The CDR3 region has the DNA TGTGCCAGCAGCGTACTAGCGGGGGCCGCCTACGAGCAGTACTTC. Translated: CASSVLAGAAYEQYF.